This entry lists 16 T cell receptor beta chains sequenced from one sample in a study of blood T cell repertoires in COVID-19. Repertoires were generated with immunoSEQ multiplex PCR, while TCRdb's copy carries only in-frame clones and drops some. The sample lists a few hundred thousand clones; approximately 84% were seen once. Material for sequencing was PBMCs or T cells enriched from blood (not recorded which). The source is a woman aged 30 to 39 who had recovered from COVID-19.

V and J are TRBV30 and TRBJ1-2; D is perhaps TRBD1 (5 bases). The CDR3 has 12 residues. The germline V gene has CDR1 GTSNPN and CDR2 SVGIG (reference sequence). Trimming cost V 8 bases and J 4 bases, with 14 bases left between them. The CDR3 protein is CARLGRSYGYTF. The CDR3 coding sequence is TGTGCCCGACTGGGGCGTAGCTATGGCTACACCTTC.

The chain has TRBV11-2 and TRBJ1-1; D uncertain. The germline V gene has CDR1 SGHAT and CDR2 FQNNGV. This CDR3 spans 14 amino acids. Deletions cut 4 bases from V and 0 bases from J, with 9 bases between. CDR3 sequence: CASSSRQVNTEAFF. The CDR3 nucleotides read TGTGCCAGCAGCTCCCGGCAGGTGAACACTGAAGCTTTCTTT.

This chain joins TRBV9 and TRBJ2-3; D is possibly TRBD2 (6 bases). Trimming pared 4 bases from V and 10 bases from J, leaving 25 bases between. Germline-derived CDR1 and CDR2 are SGDLS and YYNGEE. This CDR3 has 16 residues. The CDR3 DNA sequence: TGTGCCAGCAGCCCTACCGCGGTACAGGTTAGCGGTCCGCAGTATTTT. Protein sequence: CASSPTAVQVSGPQYF.

The CDR3 loop reads CASSIEASGRGTNEKLFF. Here the CDR3 DNA reads TGTGCCAGTAGTATAGAGGCCTCCGGCAGGGGGACTAATGAAAAACTGTTTTTT. This chain connects TRBV19 to TRBJ1-4, with TRBD1 identical over 7 bases. This CDR3 is built from 18 residues. Trimming cost V 0 bases and J 2 bases; bases outside gene matches: 9. Germline lookup yields CDR1 LNHDA and CDR2 SQIVND (reference sequence).

The V call is TRBV5-1, the J call TRBJ1-1, with TRBD1 matching 7 bases. Germline loops: CDR1 SGHRS, CDR2 YFSETQ. This CDR3 spans 15 amino acids. Germline trimming cut 0 bases from V and 0 bases from J; bases unmatched to any gene: 2. CDR3 region: CASSLGQGLNTEAFF. The CDR3 nucleotides read TGCGCCAGCAGCTTGGGACAGGGATTGAACACTGAAGCTTTCTTT.

The rearrangement links TRBV19 to TRBJ1-6; D is possibly TRBD1 (6 bases). The germline V gene encodes CDR1 LNHDA and CDR2 SQIVND (reference sequence). V lost 3 bases, J lost 7 bases, and 13 bases lay in between. This CDR3 is 15 amino acids long. CDR3 bases: TGTGCCAGTAGTATCATCCGGGACATCAATTCACCCCTCCACTTT. Translation: CASSIIRDINSPLHF.

This chain connects TRBV28 to TRBJ2-3, with D perhaps matching TRBD2 (7 bases). V shed 5 bases and J shed 9 bases, with 18 bases lying between them. Germline assignment: CDR1 MDHEN and CDR2 SYDVKM. This CDR3 has 14 residues. The CDR3 reads CASSRGGSLETQYF. The CDR3 DNA is TGTGCCAGCAGTAGGGGGGGCTCCTTGGAAACGCAGTATTTT.

This chain connects TRBV11-2 to TRBJ1-3; D is uncertain. V was cut by 3 bases and J by 2 bases, with 11 bases left in between. CDR3 length: 15 amino acids. Germline V gives CDR1 SGHAT, CDR2 FQNNGV. The CDR3 is CASSFNSEPGNTIYF. The CDR3 region has the DNA TGTGCCAGCAGCTTTAATTCCGAGCCTGGAAACACCATATATTTT. The entire variable domain, with the rest obtained from reference TRBV11-2 and TRBJ1-3, is as follows: EAGVAQSPRYKIIEKRQSVAFWCNPISGHATLYWYQQILGQGPKLLIQFQNNGVVDDSQLPKDRFSAERLKGVDSTLKIQPAKLEDSAVYLCASSFNSEPGNTIYFGEGSWLTVV.

The V and J genes are TRBV10-3 and TRBJ1-5; 10 bases are shared with TRBD1. Trimming at V came to 6 bases and at J to 8 bases, leaving 4 bases not matched to a gene. Germline V CDR1 and CDR2: ENHRY, SYGVKD. The CDR3 spans 13 residues. The CDR3 DNA follows: TGTGCCATCAGGAGAGGACAGGGGGAGCCCCAGCATTTT. Its translation is CAIRRGQGEPQHF.

The rearrangement uses TRBV7-9 and TRBJ2-7; possibly TRBD1 for D (6 bases). Trimming stripped 4 bases from V and 0 bases from J, with 13 bases between. CDR3 length: 15 residues. CDR1 and CDR2 from the germline V gene are SEHNR and FQNEAQ (reference sequence). DNA for the CDR3: TGTGCCAGCAGCTCGTACCCGGACAGCTCCTACGAGCAGTACTTC. It yields the protein CASSSYPDSSYEQYF.

The rearrangement joins TRBV7-8 to TRBJ2-7; possibly TRBD2 for D (6 bases). The CDR3 has 15 amino acids. V lost 4 bases and J lost 3, with 16 bases in between. CDR1 and CDR2 from the germline V gene are SGHVS and FQNEAQ. CDR3 nucleotides: TGTGCCAGCAGCTGGGGGGACGGACCCTTCTACGAGCAGTACTTC. It yields the protein CASSWGDGPFYEQYF.

Note on this clone: Other nucleotide sequences from this sample produce the same CDR3. The gene calls are TRBV28 and TRBJ2-7; possible D gene TRBD2, 5 bases. CDR1 is MDHEN and CDR2 is SYDVKM in the germline V gene. This CDR3 is built from 13 residues. Trimming removed 5 bases from V and 4 bases from J, with 12 bases in between. The CDR3 region is CASSLLGGYEQYF. CDR3 sequence (DNA): TGTGCCAGCAGTCTCCTCGGAGGTTACGAGCAGTACTTC.

This clone was counted a single time. The V and J genes are TRBV10-3 and TRBJ1-5, with no clear D. Germline V lookup: CDR1 ENHRY, CDR2 SYGVKD. The CDR3 runs to 14 residues. V was cut by 2 bases and J by 3 bases, with 8 bases left in between. The CDR3: CAISENSFNQPQHF. CDR3 bases: TGTGCCATCAGTGAGAACAGCTTCAATCAGCCCCAGCATTTT.

The chain combines TRBV28 with TRBJ1-5; unclear D gene. Germline CDR1 and CDR2: MDHEN and SYDVKM. Trimming stripped 3 bases from V and 5 bases from J, with 14 bases between. The CDR3 runs to 15 residues. The CDR3 reads CASSFSPSSDQPQHF. CDR3 sequence (DNA): TGTGCCAGCAGTTTTTCCCCCAGTTCCGATCAGCCCCAGCATTTT.

The chain has TRBV18 and TRBJ2-1; 13 positions match TRBD2. This CDR3 contains 16 residues. V lost 2 bases, J lost 9 bases, and 7 bases stayed unmatched. The germline gives CDR1 KGHSH, CDR2 LQKENI. This CDR3 reads CASSPERTSGGTEQFF. Written as DNA, the CDR3 is TGTGCCAGCTCACCAGAAAGGACTAGCGGGGGAACTGAGCAGTTCTTC.

V and J are TRBV10-1 and TRBJ2-7, with D tentatively TRBD2 (6 bases). Trimming cost V 0 bases and J 6 bases, with 15 bases left between them. The CDR3 is made up of 15 amino acids. The germline CDR1 and CDR2 sequences are WNHNN and SYGVQD (reference sequence). The CDR3 is CASSESFGGLGEQYF. The CDR3 DNA is TGCGCCAGCAGTGAGTCTTTCGGGGGTCTAGGCGAGCAGTACTTC.